This TCR beta chain comes out of a study of blood T cell repertoires in COVID-19. Clones were sequenced by immunoSEQ multiplex PCR, and TCRdb holds only the in-frame ones, with some missing. This sample yields some 370,000 clones, of which about four fifths are seen a single time; around 5% belongs to the top ten. The germline V and J ends were trimmed by 4 bases and 2 bases, with 12 bases remaining between them. Looked up from germline, CDR1 is SGHRS and CDR2 is YFSETQ. CDR3 length: 14 amino acids. This chain links TRBV5-1 with TRBJ1-1; possibly TRBD1 for D (5 bases). The sample was PBMCs or T cells enriched from blood (not recorded which). The receptor's source is a woman between 45 and 60 years old who had recovered from COVID-19. CDR3 protein: CASSPGDSNTEAFF. CDR3 nucleotide sequence: TGCGCCAGCAGCCCCGGTGACAGTAACACTGAAGCTTTCTTT.